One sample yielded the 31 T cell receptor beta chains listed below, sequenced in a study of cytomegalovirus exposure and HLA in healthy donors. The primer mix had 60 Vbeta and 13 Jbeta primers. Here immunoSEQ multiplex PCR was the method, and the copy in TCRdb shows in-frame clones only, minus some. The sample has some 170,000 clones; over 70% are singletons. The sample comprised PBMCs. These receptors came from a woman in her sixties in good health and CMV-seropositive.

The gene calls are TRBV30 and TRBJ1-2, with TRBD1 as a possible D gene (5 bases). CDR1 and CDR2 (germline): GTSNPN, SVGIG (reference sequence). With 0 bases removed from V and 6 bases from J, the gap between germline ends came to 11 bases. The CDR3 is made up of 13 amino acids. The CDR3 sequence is CAWSVRQYNGYTF. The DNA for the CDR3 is TGTGCCTGGAGTGTAAGACAGTATAATGGCTACACCTTC.

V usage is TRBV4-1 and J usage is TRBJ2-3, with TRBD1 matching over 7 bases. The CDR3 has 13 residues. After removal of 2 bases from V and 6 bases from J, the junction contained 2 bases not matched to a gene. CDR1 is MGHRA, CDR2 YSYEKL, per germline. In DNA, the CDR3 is TGCGCCAGCAGCCAATACAGGGGTGATACGCAGTATTTT. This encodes CASSQYRGDTQYF.

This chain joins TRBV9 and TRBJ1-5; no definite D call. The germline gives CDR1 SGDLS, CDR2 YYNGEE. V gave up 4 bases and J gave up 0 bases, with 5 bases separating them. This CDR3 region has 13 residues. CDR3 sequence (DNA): TGTGCCAGCAGCCTTTCTAGCAATCAGCCCCAGCATTTT. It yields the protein CASSLSSNQPQHF.

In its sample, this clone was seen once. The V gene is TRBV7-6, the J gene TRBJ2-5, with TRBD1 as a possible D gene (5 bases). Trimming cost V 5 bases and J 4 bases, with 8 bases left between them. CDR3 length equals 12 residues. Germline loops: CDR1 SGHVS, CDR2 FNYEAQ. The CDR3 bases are TGTGCCAGCAGCCAAGGGGTAGAGACCCAGTACTTC. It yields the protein CASSQGVETQYF.

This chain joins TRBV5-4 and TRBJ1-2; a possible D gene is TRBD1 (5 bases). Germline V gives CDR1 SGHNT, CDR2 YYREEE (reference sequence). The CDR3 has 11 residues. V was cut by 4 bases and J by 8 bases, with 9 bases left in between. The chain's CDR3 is CASSQGWGYTF. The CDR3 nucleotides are TGTGCCAGCAGCCAGGGATGGGGCTACACCTTC.

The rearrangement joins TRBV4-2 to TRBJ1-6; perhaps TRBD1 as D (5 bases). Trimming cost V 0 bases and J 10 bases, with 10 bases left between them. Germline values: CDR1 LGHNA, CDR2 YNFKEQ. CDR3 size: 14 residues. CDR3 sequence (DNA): TGTGCCAGCAGCCAAGAGACAGAACGGTCACCCCTCCACTTT. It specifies CASSQETERSPLHF.

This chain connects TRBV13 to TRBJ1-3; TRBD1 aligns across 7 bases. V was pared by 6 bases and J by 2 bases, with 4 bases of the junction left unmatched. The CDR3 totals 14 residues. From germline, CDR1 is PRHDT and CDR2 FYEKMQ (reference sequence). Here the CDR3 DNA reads TGTGCCAGCAGGACAGGGTTGGCTGGAAACACCATATATTTT. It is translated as CASRTGLAGNTIYF.

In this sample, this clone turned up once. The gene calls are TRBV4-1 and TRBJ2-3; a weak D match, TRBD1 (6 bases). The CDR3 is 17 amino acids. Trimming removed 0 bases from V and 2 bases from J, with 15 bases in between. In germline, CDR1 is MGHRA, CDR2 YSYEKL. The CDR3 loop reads CASSQDYRDIITDTQYF. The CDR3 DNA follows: TGCGCCAGCAGCCAAGATTACCGGGACATAATCACAGATACGCAGTATTTT.

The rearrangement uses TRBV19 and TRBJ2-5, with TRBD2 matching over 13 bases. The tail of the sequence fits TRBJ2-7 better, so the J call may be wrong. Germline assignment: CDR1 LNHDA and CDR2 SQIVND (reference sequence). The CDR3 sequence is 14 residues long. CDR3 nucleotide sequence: TGTGCCAGTAGTCTACTAGCGGGAGGGGGCGAGCAGTACTTC. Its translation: CASSLLAGGGEQYF.

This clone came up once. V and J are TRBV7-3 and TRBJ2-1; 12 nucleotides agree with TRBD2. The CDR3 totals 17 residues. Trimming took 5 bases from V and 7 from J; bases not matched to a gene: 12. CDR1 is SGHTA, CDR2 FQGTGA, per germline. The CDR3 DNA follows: TGTGCCAGCAGCGCCAGGACTAGCGGGAAGTTAAGGAATGAGCAGTTCTTC. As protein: CASSARTSGKLRNEQFF.

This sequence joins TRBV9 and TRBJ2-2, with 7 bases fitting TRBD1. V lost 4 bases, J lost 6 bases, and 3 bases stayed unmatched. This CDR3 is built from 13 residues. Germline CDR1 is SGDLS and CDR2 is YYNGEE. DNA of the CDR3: TGTGCCAGCAGCCCCCAGGGGGCCGGGGAGCTGTTTTTT. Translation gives CASSPQGAGELFF. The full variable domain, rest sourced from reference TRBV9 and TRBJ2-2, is DSGVTQTPKHLITATGQRVTLRCSPRSGDLSVYWYQQSLDQGLQFLIQYYNGEERAKGNILERFSAQQFPDLHSELNLSSLELGDSALYFCASSPQGAGELFFGEGSRLTVL.

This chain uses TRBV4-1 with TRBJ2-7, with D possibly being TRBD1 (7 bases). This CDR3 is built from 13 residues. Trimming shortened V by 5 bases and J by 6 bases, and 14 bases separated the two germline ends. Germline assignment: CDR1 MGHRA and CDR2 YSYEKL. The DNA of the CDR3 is TGCGCCAGCAGCGGCAGGGGGGACAGCGAGCAGTACTTC. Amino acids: CASSGRGDSEQYF.

The CDR3 DNA reads as TGCAGCGCCCGGGACACCTCCTACGAGCAGTACTTC. Translation: CSARDTSYEQYF. The chain couples TRBV29-1 to TRBJ2-7; possibly TRBD1 for D (6 bases). The V end was cut by 7 bases, the J end by 0 bases, with 10 bases between. In germline, CDR1 is SQVTM, CDR2 ANQGSEA. The CDR3 totals 12 residues.

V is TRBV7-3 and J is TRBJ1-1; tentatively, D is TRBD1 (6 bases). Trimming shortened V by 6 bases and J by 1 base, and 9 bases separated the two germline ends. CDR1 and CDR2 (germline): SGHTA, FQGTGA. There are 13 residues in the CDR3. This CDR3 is CASREQGNTEAFF. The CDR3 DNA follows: TGTGCCAGCAGAGAACAGGGGAACACTGAAGCTTTCTTT.

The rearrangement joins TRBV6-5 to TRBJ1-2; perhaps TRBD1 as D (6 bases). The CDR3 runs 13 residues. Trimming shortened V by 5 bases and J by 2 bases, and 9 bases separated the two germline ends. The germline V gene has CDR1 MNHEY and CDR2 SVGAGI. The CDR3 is CASSKDRNYGYTF. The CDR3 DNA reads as TGTGCCAGCAGTAAGGACAGAAACTATGGCTACACCTTC.

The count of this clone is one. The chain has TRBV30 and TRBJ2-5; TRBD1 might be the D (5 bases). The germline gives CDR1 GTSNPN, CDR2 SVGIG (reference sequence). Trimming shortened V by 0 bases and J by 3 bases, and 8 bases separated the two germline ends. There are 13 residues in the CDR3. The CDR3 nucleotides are TGTGCCTGGAGTGTAGGGGTTAAAGAGACCCAGTACTTC. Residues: CAWSVGVKETQYF.

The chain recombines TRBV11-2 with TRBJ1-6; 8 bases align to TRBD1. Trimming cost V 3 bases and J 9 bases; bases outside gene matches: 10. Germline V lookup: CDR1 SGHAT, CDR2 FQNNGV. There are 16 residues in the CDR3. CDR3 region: CASSFDRGPSGSPLHF. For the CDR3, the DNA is TGTGCCAGCAGCTTCGACAGGGGTCCTTCGGGTTCACCCCTCCACTTT.

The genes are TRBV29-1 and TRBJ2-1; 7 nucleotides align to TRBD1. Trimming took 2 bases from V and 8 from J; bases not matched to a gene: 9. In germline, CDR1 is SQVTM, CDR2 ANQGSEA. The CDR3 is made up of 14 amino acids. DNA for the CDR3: TGCAGCGTTGAACGGGGTCGCCAGGGGGATGAGCAGTTCTTC. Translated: CSVERGRQGDEQFF.

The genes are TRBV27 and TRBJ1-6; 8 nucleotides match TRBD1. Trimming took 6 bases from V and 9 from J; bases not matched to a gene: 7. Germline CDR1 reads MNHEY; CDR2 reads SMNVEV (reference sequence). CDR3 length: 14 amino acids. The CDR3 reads CASSQGAYSSPLHF. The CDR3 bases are TGTGCCAGCAGCCAGGGGGCGTACAGTTCACCCCTCCACTTT.

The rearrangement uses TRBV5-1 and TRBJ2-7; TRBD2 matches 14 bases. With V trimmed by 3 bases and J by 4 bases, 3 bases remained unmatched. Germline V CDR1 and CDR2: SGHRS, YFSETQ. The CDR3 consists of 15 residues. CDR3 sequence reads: CASSSGLAGGYEQYF. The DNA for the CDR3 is TGCGCCAGCAGCTCTGGACTAGCGGGAGGTTACGAGCAGTACTTC. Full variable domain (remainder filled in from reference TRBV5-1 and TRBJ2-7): KAGVTQTPRYLIKTRGQQVTLSCSPISGHRSVSWYQQTPGQGLQFLFEYFSETQRNKGNFPGRFSGRQFSNSRSEMNVSTLELGDSALYLCASSSGLAGGYEQYFGPGTRLTVT.

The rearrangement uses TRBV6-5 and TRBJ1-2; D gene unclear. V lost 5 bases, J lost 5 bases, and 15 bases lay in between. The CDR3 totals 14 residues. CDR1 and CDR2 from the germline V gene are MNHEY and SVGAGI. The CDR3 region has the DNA TGTGCCAGCAGTGAATCTTGGAGGGATTATGGCTACACCTTC. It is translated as CASSESWRDYGYTF.

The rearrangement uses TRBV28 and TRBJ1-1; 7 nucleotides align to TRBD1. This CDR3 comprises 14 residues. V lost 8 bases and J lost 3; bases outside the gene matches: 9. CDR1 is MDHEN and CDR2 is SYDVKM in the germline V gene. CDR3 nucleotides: TGTGCCAGCGGCCGGTTGGGGACAGACACTGAAGCTTTCTTT. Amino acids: CASGRLGTDTEAFF.

The CDR3 nucleotides read TGTGCCAGCAGCCAAGAATTAGCGAACACTGAAGCTTTCTTT. This codes for CASSQELANTEAFF. The chain couples TRBV14 to TRBJ1-1; D gene unclear. Trimming stripped 0 bases from V and 1 base from J, with 6 bases between. The CDR3 consists of 14 residues. The germline V gene encodes CDR1 SGHDN and CDR2 FVKESK.

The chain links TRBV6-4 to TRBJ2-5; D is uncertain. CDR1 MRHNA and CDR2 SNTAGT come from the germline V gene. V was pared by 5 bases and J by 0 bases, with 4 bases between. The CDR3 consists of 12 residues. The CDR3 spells CASSPYQETQYF. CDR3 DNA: TGTGCCAGCAGTCCATACCAAGAGACCCAGTACTTC.

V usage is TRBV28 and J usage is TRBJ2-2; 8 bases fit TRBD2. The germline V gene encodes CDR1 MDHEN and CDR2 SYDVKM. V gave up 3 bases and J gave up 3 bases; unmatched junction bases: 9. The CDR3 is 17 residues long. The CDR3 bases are TGTGCCAGCAGTTTGGAGGGACTAGGGCTGTACACCGGGGAGCTGTTTTTT. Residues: CASSLEGLGLYTGELFF.

The CDR3 coding sequence is TGTGCCAGCAGCTCGGGACAGGGAATTGAAAAACTGTTTTTT. It is translated as CASSSGQGIEKLFF. The V gene is TRBV11-1, the J gene TRBJ1-4; 9 positions agree with TRBD1. The germline V gene has CDR1 SGHAT and CDR2 FQDESV (reference sequence). The CDR3 has 14 amino acids. J gave up 7 bases and V 4 bases, and 4 bases lay outside the gene matches.

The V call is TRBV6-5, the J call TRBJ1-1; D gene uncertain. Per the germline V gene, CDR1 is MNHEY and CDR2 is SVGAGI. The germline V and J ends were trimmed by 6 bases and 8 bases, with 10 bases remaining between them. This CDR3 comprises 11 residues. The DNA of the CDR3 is TGTGCCAGCAGGGACGGACTAGAAGCTTTCTTT. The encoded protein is CASRDGLEAFF.

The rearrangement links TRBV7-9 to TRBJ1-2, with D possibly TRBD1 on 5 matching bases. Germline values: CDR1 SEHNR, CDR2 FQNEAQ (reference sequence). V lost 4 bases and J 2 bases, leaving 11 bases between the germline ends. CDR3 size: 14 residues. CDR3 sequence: CASSSGGGNYGYTF. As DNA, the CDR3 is TGTGCCAGCAGCTCTGGGGGGGGGAACTATGGCTACACCTTC.

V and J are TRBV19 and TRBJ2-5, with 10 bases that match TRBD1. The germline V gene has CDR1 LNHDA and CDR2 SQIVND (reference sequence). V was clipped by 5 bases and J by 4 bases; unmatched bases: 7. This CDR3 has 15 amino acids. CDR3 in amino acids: CASSPGQGRGETQYF. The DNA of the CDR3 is TGTGCCAGTAGTCCGGGACAGGGGAGGGGAGAGACCCAGTACTTC.

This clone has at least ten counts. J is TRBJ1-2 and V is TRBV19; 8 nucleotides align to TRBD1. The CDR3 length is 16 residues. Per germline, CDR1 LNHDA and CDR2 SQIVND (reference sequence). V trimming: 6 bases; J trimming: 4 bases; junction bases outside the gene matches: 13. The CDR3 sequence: CASSEPHTGQGYGYTF. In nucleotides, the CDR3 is TGTGCCAGTAGCGAACCCCATACCGGACAGGGCTATGGCTACACCTTC.

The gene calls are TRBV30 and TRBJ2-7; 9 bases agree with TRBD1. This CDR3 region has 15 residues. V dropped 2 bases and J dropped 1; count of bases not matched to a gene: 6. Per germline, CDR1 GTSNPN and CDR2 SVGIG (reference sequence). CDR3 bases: TGTGCCTGGAGTTCGACAGGGGGTTGGTCCTACGAGCAGTACTTC. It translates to CAWSSTGGWSYEQYF. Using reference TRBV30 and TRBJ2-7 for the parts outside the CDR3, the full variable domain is SQTIHQWPATLVQPVGSPLSLECTVEGTSNPNLYWYRQAAGRGLQLLFYSVGIGQISSEVPQNLSASRPQDRQFILSSKKLLLSDSGFYLCAWSSTGGWSYEQYFGPGTRLTVT.